These 30 T cell receptor beta chains were sequenced from one sample in a study of OX40 agonist ivuxolimab in advanced cancers. This table comes from immunoSEQ multiplex PCR, and its TCRdb copy is limited to in-frame clones, with some not included. The sample yields tens of thousands of clones, roughly 84% seen once. The source material was CD4+ or CD8+ T cells sorted from blood, sampled in a trial of the OX40 agonist ivuxolimab. Receptors originate from an adult with an advanced solid tumor such as melanoma, head and neck, liver or kidney cancer.

For the CDR3, the DNA is TGCGCCAGCAGCGGGCCGGATTCCTACGAGCAGTACTTC. Translation gives CASSGPDSYEQYF. The chain uses TRBV4-3 and TRBJ2-7; D uncertain. The germline CDR1 and CDR2 sequences are LGHNA and YSLEER. The V gene lost 5 bases and the J gene lost 1 base, with 9 bases spanning the gap. This CDR3 region has 13 residues.

V and J are TRBV7-9 and TRBJ2-5; 10 bases fit TRBD2. The CDR3 length is 19 residues. J lost 1 base, V lost 4 bases, and 15 bases had no gene match. Germline CDR1 SEHNR, CDR2 FQNEAQ (reference sequence). The CDR3 loop reads CASSSPEGLATRPQETQYF. The CDR3 DNA sequence: TGTGCCAGCAGCTCCCCCGAGGGACTAGCGACTCGTCCCCAAGAGACCCAGTACTTC.

The chain couples TRBV6-1 to TRBJ1-2; 7 nucleotides agree with TRBD1. This CDR3 region has 15 residues. V shed 3 bases, J shed 6 bases, and the junction held 10 bases outside the gene matches. Germline CDR1 MNHNS, CDR2 SASEGT. The CDR3 protein is CASSEGKGGADGYTF. The DNA of the CDR3 is TGTGCCAGCAGTGAGGGGAAAGGGGGCGCGGATGGCTACACCTTC.

This CDR3 reads CASSLADSHNEQFF. The CDR3 region has the DNA TGCGCCAGCAGCTTGGCGGATTCGCACAATGAGCAGTTCTTC. The V call is TRBV5-1, the J call TRBJ2-1, with D unclear. Trimming stripped 0 bases from V and 5 bases from J, with 9 bases between. The CDR3 is 14 residues long. CDR1 and CDR2 from the germline V gene are SGHRS and YFSETQ.

The V and J genes are TRBV11-3 and TRBJ2-7, with D perhaps matching TRBD1 (5 bases). Germline loops: CDR1 SGHNT, CDR2 YENEEA. This CDR3 is 14 amino acids long. Trimming shortened V by 3 bases and J by 3 bases, and 12 bases separated the two germline ends. CDR3 DNA sequence: TGTGCCAGCAGCTTCGGACATGAAGACTACGAGCAGTACTTC. Translated: CASSFGHEDYEQYF.

V and J are TRBV6-6 and TRBJ1-6; 11 nucleotides align to TRBD1. Germline V CDR1 and CDR2: MNHNY, SVGAGI (reference sequence). Trimming at V came to 6 bases and at J to 8 bases, leaving 3 bases not matched to a gene. This CDR3 is 14 amino acids long. The chain's CDR3 is CASSRDRGYSPLHF. As DNA, the CDR3 is TGTGCCAGCAGCCGGGACAGGGGGTATTCACCCCTCCACTTT.

This clone was detected only once. V usage is TRBV6-5 and J usage is TRBJ2-2; D perhaps matches TRBD1 (6 bases). This CDR3 spans 12 amino acids. The germline V and J ends were trimmed by 6 bases and 6 bases, with 8 bases remaining between them. The germline CDR1 and CDR2 sequences are MNHEY and SVGAGI. CDR3 DNA: TGTGCCAGCAGACAGGGACCCGGGGAGCTGTTTTTT. Encoded protein: CASRQGPGELFF.

In DNA, the CDR3 is TGTGCCAGCAGCCTTATCTGGGAGGACCAAAATGGCTACACCTTC. This sequence encodes CASSLIWEDQNGYTF. The chain uses TRBV7-9 and TRBJ1-2, with D unclear. V was shortened by 5 bases and J by 6 bases, with 19 bases between the two germline ends. The CDR3 sequence is 15 residues long. Germline loops: CDR1 SEHNR, CDR2 FQNEAQ (reference sequence).

The chain recombines TRBV29-1 with TRBJ2-7; perhaps TRBD2 as D (7 bases). The CDR3 covers 15 residues. The ends were cut back, 4 bases at V and 0 bases at J, with 16 bases in the middle. Germline CDR1 is SQVTM and CDR2 is ANQGSEA. CDR3 in amino acids: CSVVGGDFSSYEQYF. DNA for the CDR3: TGCAGCGTTGTAGGGGGGGACTTCAGCTCCTACGAGCAGTACTTC.

CDR3 amino acids: CASSLGGTGMSYEQYF. The CDR3 DNA is TGTGCCAGCAGCTTAGGGGGGACAGGGATGTCCTACGAGCAGTACTTC. V gene TRBV7-8 combines with J gene TRBJ2-5, with 9 bases fitting TRBD1. The assigned J gene may be wrong: the sequence end matches TRBJ2-7 better. The CDR3 is 16 amino acids. The germline V gene encodes CDR1 SGHVS and CDR2 FQNEAQ.

V gene TRBV29-1 combines with J gene TRBJ2-1; perhaps TRBD2 as D (6 bases). V lost 1 base, J lost 10 bases, and 8 bases lay in between. This CDR3 is built from 11 residues. Germline CDR1 is SQVTM and CDR2 is ANQGSEA. As DNA, the CDR3 is TGCAGCGTTGAAGCCGGGGGAGAGCAGTTCTTC. Amino acids: CSVEAGGEQFF.

The CDR3 region has the DNA TGTGCCAGCAGCCAAGAGCAGAGCTCCTACAATGAGCAGTTCTTC. Translated: CASSQEQSSYNEQFF. The chain links TRBV4-2 to TRBJ2-1; D uncertain. Trimming removed 0 bases from V and 0 bases from J, with 6 bases in between. This CDR3 spans 15 amino acids. The germline CDR1 and CDR2 sequences are LGHNA and YNFKEQ.

The rearrangement joins TRBV25-1 to TRBJ1-1; TRBD1 might be the D (5 bases). V was shortened by 8 bases and J by 4 bases, with 11 bases between the two germline ends. CDR3 length equals 12 residues. The germline V gene encodes CDR1 MGHDK and CDR2 SYGVNS. The DNA of the CDR3 is TGTGCCAGCCGTCGGGGGAGCACTGAAGCTTTCTTT. Protein product: CASRRGSTEAFF.

V and J are TRBV4-2 and TRBJ2-5, with 8 bases identical to TRBD2. The V gene end was trimmed by 0 bases and the J gene end by 0 bases; junction bases not matched to a gene: 12. The germline V gene encodes CDR1 LGHNA and CDR2 YNFKEQ. The CDR3 totals 19 residues. CDR3 nucleotides: TGTGCCAGCAGCCAAGAAAGGAGCTGGACGGGGGGGCACCAAGAGACCCAGTACTTC. Its protein is CASSQERSWTGGHQETQYF.

The V call is TRBV2, the J call TRBJ2-1, with 11 positions matching TRBD2. Per the germline V gene, CDR1 is SNHLY and CDR2 is FYNNEI. This CDR3 region has 14 residues. Unmatched junction bases numbered 7, after V lost 6 bases and J lost 9 bases. CDR3 bases: TGTGCCAGCAGCTTTAGCGGGGGGGCCACTGAGCAGTTCTTC. Amino acid sequence: CASSFSGGATEQFF. Full variable domain (outside the CDR3, taken from reference TRBV2 and TRBJ2-1): EPEVTQTPSHQVTQMGQEVILRCVPISNHLYFYWYRQILGQKVEFLVSFYNNEISEKSEIFDDQFSVERPDGSNFTLKIRSTKLEDSAMYFCASSFSGGATEQFFGPGTRLTVL.

This chain links TRBV28 with TRBJ2-5; 8 bases line up with TRBD2. The J segment lost 1 base and the V segment lost 2 bases, leaving 6 bases of the junction unmatched. CDR3 length: 16 amino acids. Germline loops: CDR1 MDHEN, CDR2 SYDVKM. CDR3 residues: CASSLVRGGPQETQYF. CDR3 bases: TGTGCCAGCAGTTTAGTTCGGGGGGGCCCCCAAGAGACCCAGTACTTC.

The rearrangement uses TRBV4-3 and TRBJ1-6; D is unresolved. In germline, CDR1 is LGHNA, CDR2 YSLEER. Trimming pared 0 bases from V and 0 bases from J, leaving 9 bases between. The CDR3 runs 17 residues. CDR3 protein: CASSQDPQSSYNSPLHF. As DNA, the CDR3 is TGCGCCAGCAGCCAAGATCCCCAGAGCTCCTATAATTCACCCCTCCACTTT.

This chain connects TRBV7-2 to TRBJ2-5; perhaps TRBD2 as D (5 bases). The germline gives CDR1 SGHTA, CDR2 FQGNSA. The CDR3 spans 14 residues. V was clipped by 5 bases and J by 5 bases, with 15 bases between them. The CDR3 sequence is CASSQDLRGETQYF. The CDR3 coding sequence is TGTGCCAGCAGCCAAGACTTGCGAGGGGAGACCCAGTACTTC.

The chain has TRBV2 and TRBJ2-5; no definite D call. Germline V gene data show CDR1 as SNHLY and CDR2 as FYNNEI. Trimming removed 4 bases at V and 0 bases at J, with 15 bases between. CDR3 size: 16 residues. The CDR3 DNA reads as TGTGCCAGCAGTGGATTTGGGGAATGGAACCAAGAGACCCAGTACTTC. Protein product: CASSGFGEWNQETQYF.

V and J are TRBV6-6 and TRBJ2-3; TRBD1 agrees at 8 bases. The CDR3 contains 14 residues. With 6 bases clipped from V and 1 base from J, the junction kept 3 bases outside the gene matches. Germline V lookup: CDR1 MNHNY, CDR2 SVGAGI (reference sequence). DNA for the CDR3: TGTGCCAGCAGGCCGACAGGGGGCACAGATACGCAGTATTTT. Translation gives CASRPTGGTDTQYF.

This rearrangement joins TRBV30 to TRBJ1-2; the D gene is possibly TRBD1 (6 bases). In germline, CDR1 is GTSNPN, CDR2 SVGIG (reference sequence). The CDR3 runs to 16 residues. Trimming shortened V by 1 base and J by 4 bases, and 19 bases separated the two germline ends. The chain's CDR3 is CAWSALGAGEAYGYTF. In DNA form, the CDR3 reads TGTGCCTGGAGTGCCCTAGGGGCAGGGGAAGCCTATGGCTACACCTTC.

The rearrangement joins TRBV29-1 to TRBJ2-3; 12 positions match TRBD2. The germline V gene has CDR1 SQVTM and CDR2 ANQGSEA. This CDR3 has 14 residues. Trimming removed 6 bases from V and 2 bases from J; junction bases left unmatched: 3. CDR3 sequence reads: CSVGLAGLTDTQYF. CDR3 sequence (DNA): TGCAGCGTGGGACTAGCGGGCCTCACAGATACGCAGTATTTT.

The V and J genes are TRBV4-1 and TRBJ1-2; a weak D match, TRBD1 (5 bases). Trimming cost V 4 bases and J 0 bases, with 12 bases left between them. CDR1 and CDR2 (germline): MGHRA, YSYEKL. The CDR3 sequence is 15 residues long. Here the CDR3 DNA reads TGCGCCAGCAGCCCGACAGACGGGGCTAACTATGGCTACACCTTC. It yields the protein CASSPTDGANYGYTF.

This clone has more than one count but fewer than ten. The chain joins TRBV7-8 to TRBJ1-5; no clear D gene. Trimming took off 1 base at V and 5 bases at J, with 6 bases between the two ends. CDR3 length equals 13 residues. Germline CDR1 and CDR2: SGHVS and FQNEAQ. This chain's CDR3 is CASSLVLDQPQHF. CDR3 nucleotides: TGTGCCAGCAGCTTAGTGTTGGATCAGCCCCAGCATTTT.

Only a few counts were recorded for this clone. This chain connects TRBV14 to TRBJ2-5; 8 nucleotides agree with TRBD2. Germline V CDR1 and CDR2: SGHDN, FVKESK. J was trimmed by 1 base and V by 1 base; bases with no gene match: 8. The CDR3 loop spans 17 amino acids. CDR3 sequence (DNA): TGTGCCAGCAGCCAAGTTCCAGCGGGAGCCCCCCAAGAGACCCAGTACTTC. It is translated as CASSQVPAGAPQETQYF.

V and J are TRBV7-8 and TRBJ1-2; D gene unclear. The CDR3 totals 18 residues. Germline V gene data show CDR1 as SGHVS and CDR2 as FQNEAQ. V lost 5 bases to trimming and J lost 8 bases, with 30 bases between them. CDR3 nucleotide sequence: TGTGCCAGCAGCCCCGAGGGCCAAGGAAGGTACACGGTGGAAGGCTACACCTTC. This gives the protein CASSPEGQGRYTVEGYTF.

The chain couples TRBV27 to TRBJ2-7; the match to TRBD1 covers 11 bases. The CDR3 runs to 15 residues. The trim removed 0 bases at V and 7 bases at J, leaving 5 bases unmatched. Germline CDR1 and CDR2: MNHEY and SMNVEV (reference sequence). CDR3: CASSLSGQGAGEQYF. DNA for the CDR3: TGTGCCAGCAGTTTATCCGGACAGGGGGCGGGGGAGCAGTACTTC.

V usage is TRBV19 and J usage is TRBJ1-2; the match to TRBD1 covers 8 bases. Germline CDR1 and CDR2: LNHDA and SQIVND (reference sequence). V dropped 4 bases and J dropped 2; count of bases not matched to a gene: 6. The CDR3 extends over 15 amino acids. This chain's CDR3 is CASSTSRQGNYGYTF. The CDR3 coding sequence is TGTGCCAGTAGTACCTCAAGACAGGGGAACTATGGCTACACCTTC.

V is TRBV2 and J is TRBJ1-5; 7 nucleotides match TRBD1. The CDR3 has 14 amino acids. V shed 4 bases, J shed 5 bases, and the junction held 5 bases outside the gene matches. Germline V gene data show CDR1 as SNHLY and CDR2 as FYNNEI. CDR3 coding DNA: TGTGCCAGCAGTGCCCGACAGGGACATCAGCCCCAGCATTTT. Translated, it gives CASSARQGHQPQHF.

This chain joins TRBV7-2 and TRBJ1-4; tentative D call: TRBD1 (5 bases). V shed 6 bases and J shed 7 bases, with 18 bases lying between them. The CDR3 is 15 residues long. The V gene's germline CDR1 is SGHTA and CDR2 FQGNSA. Here the CDR3 reads CASRPKLGGAEKLFF. Here the CDR3 DNA reads TGTGCCAGCAGACCGAAACTTGGGGGTGCTGAAAAACTGTTTTTT.